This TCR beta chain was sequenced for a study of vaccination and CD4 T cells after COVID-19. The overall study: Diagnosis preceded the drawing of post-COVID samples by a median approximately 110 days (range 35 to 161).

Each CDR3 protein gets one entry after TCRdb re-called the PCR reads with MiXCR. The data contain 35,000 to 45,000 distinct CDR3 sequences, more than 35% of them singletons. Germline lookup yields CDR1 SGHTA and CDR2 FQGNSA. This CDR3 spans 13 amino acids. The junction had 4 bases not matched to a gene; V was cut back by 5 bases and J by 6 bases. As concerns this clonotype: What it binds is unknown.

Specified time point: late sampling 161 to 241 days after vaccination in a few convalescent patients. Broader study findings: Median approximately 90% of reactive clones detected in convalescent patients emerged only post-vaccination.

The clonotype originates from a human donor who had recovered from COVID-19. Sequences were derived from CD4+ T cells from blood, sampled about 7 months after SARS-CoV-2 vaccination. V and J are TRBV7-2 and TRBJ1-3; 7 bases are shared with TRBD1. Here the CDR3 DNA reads TGTGCCAGCAGCCCAGGGGGATTAAACACCATATATTTT. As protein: CASSPGGLNTIYF.